The 2 T cell receptor beta chains reported below all come from one sample, sequenced in a study of cytomegalovirus exposure and HLA in healthy donors. Use of 60 Vbeta and 13 Jbeta primers characterized the PCR. This table comes from immunoSEQ multiplex PCR, and its TCRdb copy is limited to in-frame clones, with some not included. Of about 100,000 clones in the sample, over 65% are singletons; the top ten hold about 0.71%. Sequencing was done on a sample of PBMCs. The receptors were gathered from a woman between 55 and 75 years old in good health and CMV-seronegative.

The chain links TRBV5-1 to TRBJ2-2; D perhaps matches TRBD1 (5 bases). CDR3 length equals 16 residues. Germline-derived CDR1 and CDR2 are SGHRS and YFSETQ. Trimming left V 1 base short and J 0 bases short, with 10 bases between. In DNA form, the CDR3 reads TGCGCCAGCAGCTTGCTGGGGCCGTCGAACACCGGGGAGCTGTTTTTT. Translated: CASSLLGPSNTGELFF.

This chain uses TRBV11-2 with TRBJ2-1, with TRBD2 as a possible D gene (6 bases). The CDR3 length is 14 residues. The V end lost 7 bases, the J end lost 12 bases, and 22 bases lay between the germline ends. CDR1 is SGHAT, CDR2 FQNNGV, per germline. CDR3 DNA: TGTGCCAGCATGTTCGGGCGACCCGGGGGAGGGCAGTTCTTC. This sequence encodes CASMFGRPGGGQFF.